This TCR beta chain originates from a study of cytomegalovirus exposure and HLA in healthy donors. Overall study findings and caveats: Later analysis revealed greater clonal expansion in HLA-associated TCR beta chains than in equally common others. Earlier results showed most TCR beta V segments being productive about 90% or about 30% of the time. The investigators catalogued under 200 TCR beta chains as cytomegalovirus-associated.

Germline V gene data show CDR1 as SEHNR and CDR2 as FQNEAQ (reference sequence). The V gene end was trimmed by 3 bases and the J gene end by 8 bases; junction bases not matched to a gene: 11. The CDR3 loop spans 15 amino acids. PCR used 60 Vbeta primers and 13 Jbeta primers. The method was immunoSEQ multiplex PCR; TCRdb's version includes in-frame clones alone and lacks a portion of them. The table shows some 130,000 clones, with about 80% occurring only once. Concerning this clone: Its antigen remains unknown.

J is TRBJ1-2 and V is TRBV7-9, with 8 bases lining up with TRBD1. Specimen: PBMCs. The clonotype originates from a woman between 45 and 65 years old in good health and CMV-seronegative. The CDR3: CASSFGDRSLDGYTF. The DNA of the CDR3 is TGTGCCAGCAGCTTCGGGGACAGGAGCCTCGACGGCTACACCTTC.